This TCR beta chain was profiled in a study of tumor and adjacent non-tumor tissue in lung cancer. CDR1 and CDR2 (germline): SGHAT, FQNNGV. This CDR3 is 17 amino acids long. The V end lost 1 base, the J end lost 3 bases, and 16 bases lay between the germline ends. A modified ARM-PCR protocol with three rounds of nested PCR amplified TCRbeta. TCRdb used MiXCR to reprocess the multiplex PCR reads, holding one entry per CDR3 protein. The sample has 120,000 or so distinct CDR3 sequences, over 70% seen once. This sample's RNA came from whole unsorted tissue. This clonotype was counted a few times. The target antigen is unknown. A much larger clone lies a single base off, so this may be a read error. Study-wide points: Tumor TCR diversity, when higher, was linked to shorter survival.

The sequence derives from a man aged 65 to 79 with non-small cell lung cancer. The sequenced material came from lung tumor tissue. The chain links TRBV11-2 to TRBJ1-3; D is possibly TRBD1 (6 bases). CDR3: CASSLVPGVSCGNTIYF. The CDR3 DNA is TGTGCCAGCAGCTTAGTCCCAGGGGTTTCCTGTGGAAACACCATATATTTT.